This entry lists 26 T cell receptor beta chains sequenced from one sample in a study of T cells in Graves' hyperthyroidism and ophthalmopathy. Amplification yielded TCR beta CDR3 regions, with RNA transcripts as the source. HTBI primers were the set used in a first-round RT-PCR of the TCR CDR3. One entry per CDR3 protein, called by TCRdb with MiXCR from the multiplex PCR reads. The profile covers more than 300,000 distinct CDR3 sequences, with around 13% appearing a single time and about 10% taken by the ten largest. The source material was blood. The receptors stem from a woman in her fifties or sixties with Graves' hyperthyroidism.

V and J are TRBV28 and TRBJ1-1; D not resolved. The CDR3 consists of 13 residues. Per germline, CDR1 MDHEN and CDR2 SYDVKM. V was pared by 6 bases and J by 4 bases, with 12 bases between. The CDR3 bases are TGTGCCAGCAGCCCCAATAAGGGCACTGAAGCTTTCTTT. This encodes CASSPNKGTEAFF.

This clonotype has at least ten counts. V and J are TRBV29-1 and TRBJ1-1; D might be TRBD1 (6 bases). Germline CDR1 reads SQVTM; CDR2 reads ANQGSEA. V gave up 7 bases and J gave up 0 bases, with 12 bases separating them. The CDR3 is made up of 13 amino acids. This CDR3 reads CSARTELNTEAFF. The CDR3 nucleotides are TGCAGCGCACGGACAGAGTTGAACACTGAAGCTTTCTTT. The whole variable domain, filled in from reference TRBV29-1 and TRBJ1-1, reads SAVISQKPSRDICQRGTSLTIQCQVDSQVTMMFWYRQQPGQSLTLIATANQGSEATYESGFVIDKFPISRPNLTFSTLTVSNMSPEDSSIYLCSARTELNTEAFFGQGTRLTVV.

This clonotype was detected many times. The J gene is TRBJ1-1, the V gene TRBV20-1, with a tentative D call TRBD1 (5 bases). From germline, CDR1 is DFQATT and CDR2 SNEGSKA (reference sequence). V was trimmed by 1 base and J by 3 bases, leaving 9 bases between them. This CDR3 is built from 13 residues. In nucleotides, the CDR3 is TGCAGTGCTAGAGCGGGGGGAGACACTGAAGCTTTCTTT. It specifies CSARAGGDTEAFF.

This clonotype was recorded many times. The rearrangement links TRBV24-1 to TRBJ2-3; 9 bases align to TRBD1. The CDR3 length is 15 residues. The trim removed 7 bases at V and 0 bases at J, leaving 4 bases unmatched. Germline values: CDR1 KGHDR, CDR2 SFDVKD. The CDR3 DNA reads TGTGCCACCAGCCGGGACAGGGCTAGCACAGATACGCAGTATTTT. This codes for CATSRDRASTDTQYF.

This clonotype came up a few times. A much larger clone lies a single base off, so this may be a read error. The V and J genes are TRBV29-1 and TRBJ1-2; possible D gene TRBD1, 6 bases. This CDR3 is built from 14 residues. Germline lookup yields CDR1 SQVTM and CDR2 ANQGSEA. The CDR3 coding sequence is TGCGGCGTCCTCTTCCCTGGACAGCAGTATGGCTACACCTTC. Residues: CGVLFPGQQYGYTF.

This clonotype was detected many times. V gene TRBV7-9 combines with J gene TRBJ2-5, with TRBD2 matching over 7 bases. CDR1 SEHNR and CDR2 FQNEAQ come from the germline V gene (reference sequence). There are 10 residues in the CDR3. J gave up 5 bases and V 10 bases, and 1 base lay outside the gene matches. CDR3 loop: CATGGETQYF. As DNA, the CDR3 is TGTGCCACCGGGGGGGAGACCCAGTACTTC.

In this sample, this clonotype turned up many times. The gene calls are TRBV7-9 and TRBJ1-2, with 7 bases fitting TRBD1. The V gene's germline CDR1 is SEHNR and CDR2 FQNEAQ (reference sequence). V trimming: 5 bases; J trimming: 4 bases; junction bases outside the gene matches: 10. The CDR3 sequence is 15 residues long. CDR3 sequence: CASSPTTGTSYGYTF. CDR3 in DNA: TGTGCCAGCAGCCCCACGACAGGGACCAGCTATGGCTACACCTTC.

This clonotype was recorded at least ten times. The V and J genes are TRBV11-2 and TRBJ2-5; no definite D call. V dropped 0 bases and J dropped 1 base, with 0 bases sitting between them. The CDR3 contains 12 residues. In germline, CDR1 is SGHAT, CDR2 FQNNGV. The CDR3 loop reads CASSLDQETQYF. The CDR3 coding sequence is TGTGCCAGCAGCTTAGACCAAGAGACCCAGTACTTC.

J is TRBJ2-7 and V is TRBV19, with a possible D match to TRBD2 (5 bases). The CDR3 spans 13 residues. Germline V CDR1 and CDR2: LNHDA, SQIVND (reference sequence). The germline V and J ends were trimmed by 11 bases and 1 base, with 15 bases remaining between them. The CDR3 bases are TGTGCCCAAAGAGGGCCTCTGTCCTACGAGCAGTACTTC. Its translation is CAQRGPLSYEQYF.

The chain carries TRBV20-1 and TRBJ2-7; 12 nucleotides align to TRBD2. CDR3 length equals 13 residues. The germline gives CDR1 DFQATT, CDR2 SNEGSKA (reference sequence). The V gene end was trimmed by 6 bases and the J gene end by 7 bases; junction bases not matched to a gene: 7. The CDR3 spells CSAPLAGGWEQYF. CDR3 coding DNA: TGCAGTGCCCCACTAGCGGGAGGATGGGAGCAGTACTTC.

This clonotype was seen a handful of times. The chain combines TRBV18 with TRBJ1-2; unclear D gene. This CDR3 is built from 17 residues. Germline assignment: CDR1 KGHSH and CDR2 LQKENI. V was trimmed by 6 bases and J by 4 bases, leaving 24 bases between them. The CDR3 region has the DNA TGTGCCAGCTCCCAGGAGACTCCTCAGACCCCTCTCTATGGCTACACCTTC. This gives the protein CASSQETPQTPLYGYTF.

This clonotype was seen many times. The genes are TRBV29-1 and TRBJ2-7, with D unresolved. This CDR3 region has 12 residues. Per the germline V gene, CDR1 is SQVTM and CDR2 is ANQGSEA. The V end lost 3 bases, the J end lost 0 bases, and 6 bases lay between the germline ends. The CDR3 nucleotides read TGCAGCGTTGACCAAGTCTCCTACGAGCAGTACTTC. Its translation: CSVDQVSYEQYF.

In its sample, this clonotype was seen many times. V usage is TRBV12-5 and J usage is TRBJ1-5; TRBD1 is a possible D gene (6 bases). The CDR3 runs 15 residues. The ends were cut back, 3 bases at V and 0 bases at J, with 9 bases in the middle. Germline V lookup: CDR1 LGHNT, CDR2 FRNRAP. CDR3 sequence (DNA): TGTGCTAGTGGTTTTCGGACAGATAGCAATCAGCCCCAGCATTTT. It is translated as CASGFRTDSNQPQHF.

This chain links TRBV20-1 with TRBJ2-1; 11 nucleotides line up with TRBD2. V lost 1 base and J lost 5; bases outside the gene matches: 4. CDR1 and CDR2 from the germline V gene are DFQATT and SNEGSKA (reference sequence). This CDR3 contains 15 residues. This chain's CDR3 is CSARGTSGFNNEQFF. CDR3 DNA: TGCAGTGCTAGAGGGACTAGCGGGTTTAACAATGAGCAGTTCTTC.

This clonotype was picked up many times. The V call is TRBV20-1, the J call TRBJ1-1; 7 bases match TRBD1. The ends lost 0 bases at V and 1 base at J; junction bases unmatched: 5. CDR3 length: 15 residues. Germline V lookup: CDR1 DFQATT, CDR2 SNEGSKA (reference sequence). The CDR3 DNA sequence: TGCAGTGCTAGAGATCCCCCAGGGGGGAACACTGAAGCTTTCTTT. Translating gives CSARDPPGGNTEAFF.

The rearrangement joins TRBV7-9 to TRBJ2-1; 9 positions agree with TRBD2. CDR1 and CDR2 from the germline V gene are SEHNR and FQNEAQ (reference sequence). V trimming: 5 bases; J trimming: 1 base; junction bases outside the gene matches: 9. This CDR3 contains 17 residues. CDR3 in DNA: TGTGCCAGCAGCCCATGGGGTAGCGGGAGATCCTACAATGAGCAGTTCTTC. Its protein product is CASSPWGSGRSYNEQFF.

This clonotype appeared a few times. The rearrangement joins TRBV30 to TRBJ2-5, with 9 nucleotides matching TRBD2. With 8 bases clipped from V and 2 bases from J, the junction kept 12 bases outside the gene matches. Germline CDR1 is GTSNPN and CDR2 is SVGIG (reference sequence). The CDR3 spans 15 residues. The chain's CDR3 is CASRRGGGAQETQYF. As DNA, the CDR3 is TGTGCCAGCCGGCGGGGCGGGGGGGCTCAAGAGACCCAGTACTTC.

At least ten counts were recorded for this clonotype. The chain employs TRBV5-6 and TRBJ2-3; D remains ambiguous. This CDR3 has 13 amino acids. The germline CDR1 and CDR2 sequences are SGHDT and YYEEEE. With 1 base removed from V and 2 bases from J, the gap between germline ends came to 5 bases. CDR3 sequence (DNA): TGTGCCAGCAGCTTGCCTCCCACAGATACGCAGTATTTT. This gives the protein CASSLPPTDTQYF. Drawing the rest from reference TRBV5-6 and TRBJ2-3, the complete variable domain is DAGVTQSPTHLIKTRGQQVTLRCSPKSGHDTVSWYQQALGQGPQFIFQYYEEEERQRGNFPDRFSGHQFPNYSSELNVNALLLGDSALYLCASSLPPTDTQYFGPGTRLTVL.

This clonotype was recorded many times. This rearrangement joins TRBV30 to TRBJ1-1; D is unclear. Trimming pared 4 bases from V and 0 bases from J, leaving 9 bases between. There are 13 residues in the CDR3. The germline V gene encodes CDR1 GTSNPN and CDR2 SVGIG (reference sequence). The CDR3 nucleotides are TGTGCCTGGAACGGATATATGAACACTGAAGCTTTCTTT. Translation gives CAWNGYMNTEAFF.

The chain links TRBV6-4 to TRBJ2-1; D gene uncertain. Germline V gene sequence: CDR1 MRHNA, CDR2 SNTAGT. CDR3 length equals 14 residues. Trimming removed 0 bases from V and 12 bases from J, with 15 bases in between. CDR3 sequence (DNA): TGTGCCAGCAGTGACTCCCCCCTATCCGTCGCGCAGTTCTTC. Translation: CASSDSPLSVAQFF.

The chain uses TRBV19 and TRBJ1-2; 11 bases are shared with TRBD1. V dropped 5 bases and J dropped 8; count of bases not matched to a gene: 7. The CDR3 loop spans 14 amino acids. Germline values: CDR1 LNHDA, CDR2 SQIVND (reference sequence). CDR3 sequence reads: CASSAGQGARGYTF. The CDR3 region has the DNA TGTGCCAGTAGTGCAGGACAGGGGGCAAGAGGCTACACCTTC.

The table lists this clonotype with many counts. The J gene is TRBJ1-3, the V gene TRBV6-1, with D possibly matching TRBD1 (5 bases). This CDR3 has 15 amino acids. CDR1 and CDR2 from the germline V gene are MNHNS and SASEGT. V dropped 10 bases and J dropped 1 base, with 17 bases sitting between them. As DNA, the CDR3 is TGTGCCACCCGCGACAGATTGACATCTGGAAACACCATATATTTT. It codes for CATRDRLTSGNTIYF.

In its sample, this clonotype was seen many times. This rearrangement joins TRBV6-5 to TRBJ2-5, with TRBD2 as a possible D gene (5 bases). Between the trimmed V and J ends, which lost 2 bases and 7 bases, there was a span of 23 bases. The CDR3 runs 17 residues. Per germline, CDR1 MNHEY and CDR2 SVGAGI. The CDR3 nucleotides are TGTGCCAGCAGTTACACCGGAGCGGAGTCGGGTATAGGGACCCAGTACTTC. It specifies CASSYTGAESGIGTQYF.

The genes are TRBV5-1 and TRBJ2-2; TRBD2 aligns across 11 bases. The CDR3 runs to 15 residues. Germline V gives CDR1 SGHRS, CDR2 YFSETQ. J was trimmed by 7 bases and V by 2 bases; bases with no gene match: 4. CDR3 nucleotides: TGCGCCAGCAGCTTACTAGCGGGAGAAGGCGGGGAGCTGTTTTTT. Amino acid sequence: CASSLLAGEGGELFF.

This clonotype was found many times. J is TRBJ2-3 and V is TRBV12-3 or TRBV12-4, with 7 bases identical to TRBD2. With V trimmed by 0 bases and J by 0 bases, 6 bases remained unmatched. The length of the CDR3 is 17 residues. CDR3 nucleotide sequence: TGTGCCAGCAGTTTAGCCCAGCGGGGCCATAGCACAGATACGCAGTATTTT. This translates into CASSLAQRGHSTDTQYF.

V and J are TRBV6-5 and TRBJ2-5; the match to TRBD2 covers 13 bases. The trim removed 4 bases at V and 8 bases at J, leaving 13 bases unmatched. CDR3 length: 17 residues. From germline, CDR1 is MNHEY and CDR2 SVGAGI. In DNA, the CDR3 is TGTGCCAGCAGTTCCCCTCCCAGACTAGCGGGAGGTGGAACCCAGTACTTC. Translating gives CASSSPPRLAGGGTQYF.